This TCR beta chain comes out of a study of shared clonotypes between healthy human individuals. Several immunoSEQ 96-well plates shared each subset's DNA, each plate a replicate. The DNA input per sorted-subset replicate PCR was 200 to 250 ng, corresponding to roughly 31,000 T cell genomes. Sequenced by immunoSEQ multiplex PCR; TCRdb stores in-frame clones only, minus some. The sample has about 110,000 clones, around 65% seen once. Germline lookup yields CDR1 SGDLS and CDR2 YYNGEE. V shed 1 base and J 3 bases; nucleotides not matched to a gene: 8. The CDR3 totals 16 residues. CD8 memory merged CD45RO+ cells and CCR7-negative CD45RA+ TemRA cells into one population.

The rearrangement joins TRBV9 to TRBJ2-3; 7 bases fit TRBD2. The receptor was derived from a woman aged 30 to 39 in good health. The sequenced sample consisted of memory CD8+ T cells sorted from blood. Subset of the sample: CD45RO+ cells pooled with CCR7-negative TemRA cells. CDR3 region: CASSVSRASGTDTQYF. As DNA, the CDR3 is TGTGCCAGCAGCGTAAGTCGGGCTAGCGGAACAGATACGCAGTATTTT.